This T cell receptor (beta chain) was sequenced in a study of control samples from healthy donors and cancer patients. This clone was seen once. TCRdb's copy holds only in-frame clones and misses some; the assay was immunoSEQ multiplex PCR. The sample includes about 50,000 clones, over 90% seen only once; the top ten take around 24%. Trimming took off 7 bases at V and 5 bases at J, with 14 bases between the two ends. This CDR3 is built from 13 residues. Per germline, CDR1 ENHRY and CDR2 SYGVKD. This clonotype originated in a woman between 50 and 59 years old with head and neck cancer. Input material: PBMCs. This chain connects TRBV10-3 to TRBJ1-1, with D perhaps matching TRBD1 (5 bases). The CDR3 region is CAITPGVGTEAFF. The DNA of the CDR3 is TGTGCCATCACCCCGGGGGTGGGGACTGAAGCTTTCTTT.